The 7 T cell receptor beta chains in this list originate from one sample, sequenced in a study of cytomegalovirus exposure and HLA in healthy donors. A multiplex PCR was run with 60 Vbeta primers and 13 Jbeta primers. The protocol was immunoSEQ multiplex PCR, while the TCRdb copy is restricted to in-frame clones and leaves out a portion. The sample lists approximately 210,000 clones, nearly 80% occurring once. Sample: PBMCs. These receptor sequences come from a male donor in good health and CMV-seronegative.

The CDR3 bases are TGTGCCAGCAGTTACTCAGGAGAAACTGAAGCTTTCTTT. Protein sequence: CASSYSGETEAFF. The chain couples TRBV6-5 to TRBJ1-1; no reliable D call. Germline CDR1 MNHEY, CDR2 SVGAGI. The length of the CDR3 is 13 residues. V was clipped by 0 bases and J by 5 bases, with 7 bases between them.

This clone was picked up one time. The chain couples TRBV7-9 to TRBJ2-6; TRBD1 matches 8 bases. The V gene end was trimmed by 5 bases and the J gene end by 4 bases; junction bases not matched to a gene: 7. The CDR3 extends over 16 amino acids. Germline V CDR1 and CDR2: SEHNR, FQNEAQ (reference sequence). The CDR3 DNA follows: TGTGCCAGCAGCCCGACAGGGGTCGCCGGGGCCAACGTCCTGACTTTC. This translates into CASSPTGVAGANVLTF.

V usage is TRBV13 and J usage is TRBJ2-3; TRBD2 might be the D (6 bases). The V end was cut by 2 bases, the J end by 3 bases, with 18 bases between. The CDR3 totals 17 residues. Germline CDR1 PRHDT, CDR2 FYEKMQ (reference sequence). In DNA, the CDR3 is TGTGCCAGCAGCTTAATTCCTTTCGGCGCGGGGACAGATACGCAGTATTTT. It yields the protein CASSLIPFGAGTDTQYF.

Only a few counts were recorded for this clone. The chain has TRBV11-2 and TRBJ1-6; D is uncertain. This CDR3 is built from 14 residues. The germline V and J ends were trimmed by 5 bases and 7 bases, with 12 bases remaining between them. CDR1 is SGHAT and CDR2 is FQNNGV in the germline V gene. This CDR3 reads CASSPQRVNSPLHF. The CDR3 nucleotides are TGTGCCAGCAGCCCACAGAGGGTCAATTCACCCCTCCACTTT.

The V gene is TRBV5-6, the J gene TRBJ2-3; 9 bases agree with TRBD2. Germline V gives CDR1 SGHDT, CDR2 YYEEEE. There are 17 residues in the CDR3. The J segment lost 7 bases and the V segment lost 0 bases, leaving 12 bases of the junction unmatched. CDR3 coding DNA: TGTGCCAGCAGCTTGGTAGCGGGGGCCTTTGTCGGTAATACGCAGTATTTT. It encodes CASSLVAGAFVGNTQYF. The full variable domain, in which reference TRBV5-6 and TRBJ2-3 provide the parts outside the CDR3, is DAGVTQSPTHLIKTRGQQVTLRCSPKSGHDTVSWYQQALGQGPQFIFQYYEEEERQRGNFPDRFSGHQFPNYSSELNVNALLLGDSALYLCASSLVAGAFVGNTQYFGPGTRLTVL.

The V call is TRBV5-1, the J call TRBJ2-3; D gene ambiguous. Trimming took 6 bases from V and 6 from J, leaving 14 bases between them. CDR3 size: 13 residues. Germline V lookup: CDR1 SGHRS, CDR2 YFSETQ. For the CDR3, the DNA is TGCGCCAGCAAGGCTAGGTTTCGCGATACGCAGTATTTT. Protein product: CASKARFRDTQYF.

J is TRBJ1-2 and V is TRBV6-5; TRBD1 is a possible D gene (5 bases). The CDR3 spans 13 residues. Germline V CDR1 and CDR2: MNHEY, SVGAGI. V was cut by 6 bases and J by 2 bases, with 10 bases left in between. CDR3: CASRSPGNYGYTF. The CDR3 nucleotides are TGTGCCAGCAGGTCCCCAGGGAACTATGGCTACACCTTC.